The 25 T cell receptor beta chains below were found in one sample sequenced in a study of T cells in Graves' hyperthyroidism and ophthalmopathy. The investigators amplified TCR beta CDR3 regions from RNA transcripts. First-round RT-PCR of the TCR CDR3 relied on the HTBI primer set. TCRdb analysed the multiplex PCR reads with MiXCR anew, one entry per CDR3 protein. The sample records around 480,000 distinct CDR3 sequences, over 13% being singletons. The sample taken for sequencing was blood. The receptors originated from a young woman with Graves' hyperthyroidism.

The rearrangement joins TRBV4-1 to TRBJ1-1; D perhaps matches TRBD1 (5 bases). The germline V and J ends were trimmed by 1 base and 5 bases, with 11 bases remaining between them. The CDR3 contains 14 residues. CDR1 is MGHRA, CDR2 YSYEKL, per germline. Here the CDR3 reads CASSQVGGWTEAFF. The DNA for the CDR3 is TGCGCCAGCAGCCAAGTCGGGGGGTGGACTGAAGCTTTCTTT.

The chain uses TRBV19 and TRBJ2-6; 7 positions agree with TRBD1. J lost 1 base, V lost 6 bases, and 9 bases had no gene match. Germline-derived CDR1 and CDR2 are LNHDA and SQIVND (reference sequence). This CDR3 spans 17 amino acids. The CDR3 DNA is TGTGCCAGTAGCTTGACAGGGTCCGGGTCTGGGGCCAACGTCCTGACTTTC. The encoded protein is CASSLTGSGSGANVLTF.

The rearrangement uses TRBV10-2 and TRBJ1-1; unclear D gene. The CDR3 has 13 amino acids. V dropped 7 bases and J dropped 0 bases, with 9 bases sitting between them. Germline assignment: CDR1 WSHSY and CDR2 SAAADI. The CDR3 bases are TGCGCCAGCACCCTAAGGTTGAACACTGAAGCTTTCTTT. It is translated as CASTLRLNTEAFF.

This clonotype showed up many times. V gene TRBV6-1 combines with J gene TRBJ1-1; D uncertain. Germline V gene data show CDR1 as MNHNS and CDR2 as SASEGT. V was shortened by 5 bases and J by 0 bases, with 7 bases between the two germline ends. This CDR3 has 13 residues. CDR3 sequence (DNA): TGTGCCAGCAGTCGATCAGTGAACACTGAAGCTTTCTTT. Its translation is CASSRSVNTEAFF.

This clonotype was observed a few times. CDR3 in amino acids: CASSFLSGRSKNIQYF. In nucleotides, the CDR3 is TGTGCCAGCAGCTTCCTTAGCGGGAGAAGCAAAAACATTCAGTACTTC. The chain couples TRBV7-2 to TRBJ2-4; 9 bases align to TRBD2. The CDR3 loop spans 16 amino acids. CDR1 and CDR2 (germline): SGHTA, FQGNSA. V lost 3 bases and J lost 3; bases outside the gene matches: 6.

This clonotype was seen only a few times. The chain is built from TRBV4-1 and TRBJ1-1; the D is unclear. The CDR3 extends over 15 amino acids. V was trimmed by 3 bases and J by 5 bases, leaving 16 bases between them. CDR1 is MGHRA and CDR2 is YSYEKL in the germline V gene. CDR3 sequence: CASSQPERAGTEAFF. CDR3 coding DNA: TGCGCCAGCAGCCAGCCCGAGAGGGCGGGAACTGAAGCTTTCTTT.

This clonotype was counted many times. The CDR3 DNA reads TGTGCCAGCTCACCTATAGCGGGGTTCCATGAGCAGTTCTTC. Encoded protein: CASSPIAGFHEQFF. The chain joins TRBV18 to TRBJ2-1; TRBD2 agrees at 8 bases. The CDR3 extends over 14 amino acids. Germline values: CDR1 KGHSH, CDR2 LQKENI. V lost 3 bases and J lost 8; bases outside the gene matches: 6.

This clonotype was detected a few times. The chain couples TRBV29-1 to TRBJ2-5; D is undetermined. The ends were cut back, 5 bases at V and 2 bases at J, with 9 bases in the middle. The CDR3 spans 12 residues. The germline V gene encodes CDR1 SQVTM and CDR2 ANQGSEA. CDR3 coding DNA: TGCAGCGTTCGGGCCCCACAAGAGACCCAGTACTTC. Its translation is CSVRAPQETQYF. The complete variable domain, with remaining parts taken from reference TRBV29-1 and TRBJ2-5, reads SAVISQKPSRDICQRGTSLTIQCQVDSQVTMMFWYRQQPGQSLTLIATANQGSEATYESGFVIDKFPISRPNLTFSTLTVSNMSPEDSSIYLCSVRAPQETQYFGPGTRLLVL.

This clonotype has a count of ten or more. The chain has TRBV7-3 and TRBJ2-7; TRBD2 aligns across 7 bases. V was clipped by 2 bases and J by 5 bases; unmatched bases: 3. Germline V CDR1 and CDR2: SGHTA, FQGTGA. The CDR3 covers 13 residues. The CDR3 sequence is CASSLGTKDEQYV. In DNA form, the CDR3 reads TGTGCCAGCAGCTTAGGGACTAAAGACGAGCAGTACGTC.

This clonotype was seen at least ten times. The CDR3 region is CASSVGTSGNEQFF. The CDR3 coding sequence is TGTGCCAGCAGCGTAGGGACTAGCGGGAATGAGCAGTTCTTC. The rearrangement links TRBV9 to TRBJ2-1; 11 bases are shared with TRBD2. Losses at the gene ends were 0 bases for V and 7 bases for J; bases not matched to a gene: 0. From germline, CDR1 is SGDLS and CDR2 YYNGEE. The CDR3 loop spans 14 amino acids.

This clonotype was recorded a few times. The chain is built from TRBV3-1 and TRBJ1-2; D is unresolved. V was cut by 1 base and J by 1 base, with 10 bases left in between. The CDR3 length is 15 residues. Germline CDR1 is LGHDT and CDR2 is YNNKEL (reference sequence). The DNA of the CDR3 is TGTGCCAGCAGCCAAGCTGGACTTCTTAACTATGGCTACACCTTC. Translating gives CASSQAGLLNYGYTF.

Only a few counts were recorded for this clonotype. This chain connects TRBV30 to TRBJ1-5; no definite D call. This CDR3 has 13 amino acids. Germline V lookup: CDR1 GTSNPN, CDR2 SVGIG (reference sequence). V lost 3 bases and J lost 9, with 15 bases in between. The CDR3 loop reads CAWRGLVGGPQHF. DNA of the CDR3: TGTGCCTGGAGAGGACTGGTAGGAGGGCCCCAGCATTTT.

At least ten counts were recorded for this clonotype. Here the CDR3 reads CASRSTHRGQGSSEQYV. In DNA form, the CDR3 reads TGTGCCAGCAGGTCCACCCATAGGGGACAGGGATCATCCGAGCAGTACGTC. The chain employs TRBV6-1 and TRBJ2-7; 9 bases map to TRBD1. The V segment lost 6 bases and the J segment 6 bases; nucleotides outside the gene matches: 18. The V gene's germline CDR1 is MNHNS and CDR2 SASEGT. This CDR3 is 17 amino acids long.

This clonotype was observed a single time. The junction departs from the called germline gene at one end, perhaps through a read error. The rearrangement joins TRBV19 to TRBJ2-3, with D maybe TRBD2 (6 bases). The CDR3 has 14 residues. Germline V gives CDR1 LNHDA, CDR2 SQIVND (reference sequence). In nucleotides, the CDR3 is TGTGCCAGTAGTATTACCGGGAGCACTGATACGCAGTATTTT. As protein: CASSITGSTDTQYF.

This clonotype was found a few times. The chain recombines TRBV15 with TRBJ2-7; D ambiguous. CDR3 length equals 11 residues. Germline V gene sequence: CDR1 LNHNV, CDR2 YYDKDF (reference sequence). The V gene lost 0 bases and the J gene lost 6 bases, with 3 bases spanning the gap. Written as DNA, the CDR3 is TGTGCCACCAGCAGAGACACCGAGCAGTACTTC. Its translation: CATSRDTEQYF.

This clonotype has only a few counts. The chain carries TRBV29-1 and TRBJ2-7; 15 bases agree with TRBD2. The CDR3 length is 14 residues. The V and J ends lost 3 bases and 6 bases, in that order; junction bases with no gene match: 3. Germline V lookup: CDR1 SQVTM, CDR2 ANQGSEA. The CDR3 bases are TGCAGCGTTGAGTGGACTAGCGGGGGGGGCGAGCAGTACTTC. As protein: CSVEWTSGGGEQYF.

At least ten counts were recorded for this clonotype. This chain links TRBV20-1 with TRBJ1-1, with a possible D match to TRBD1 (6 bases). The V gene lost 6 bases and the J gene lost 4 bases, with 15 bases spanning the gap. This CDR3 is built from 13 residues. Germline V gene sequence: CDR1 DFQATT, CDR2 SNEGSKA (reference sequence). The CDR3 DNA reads TGCAGTGCCCGAAGGGACACTTCCACTGAAGCTTTCTTT. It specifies CSARRDTSTEAFF.

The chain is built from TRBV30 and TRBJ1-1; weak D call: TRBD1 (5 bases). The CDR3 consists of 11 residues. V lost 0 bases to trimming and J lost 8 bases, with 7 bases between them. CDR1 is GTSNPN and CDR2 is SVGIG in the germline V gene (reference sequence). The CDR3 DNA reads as TGTGCCTGGAGTGTCGGGGGAGAAGCTTTCTTT. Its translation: CAWSVGGEAFF.

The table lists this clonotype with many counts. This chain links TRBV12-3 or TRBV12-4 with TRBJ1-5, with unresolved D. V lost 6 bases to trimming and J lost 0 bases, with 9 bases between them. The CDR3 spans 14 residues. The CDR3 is CASSLLDSNQPQHF. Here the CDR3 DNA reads TGTGCCAGCAGCCTATTGGATAGCAATCAGCCCCAGCATTTT.

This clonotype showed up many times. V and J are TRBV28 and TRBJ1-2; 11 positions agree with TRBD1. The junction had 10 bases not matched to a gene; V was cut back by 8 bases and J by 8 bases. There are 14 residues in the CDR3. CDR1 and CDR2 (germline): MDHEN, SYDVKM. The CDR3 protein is CASRWTGGYEGYTF. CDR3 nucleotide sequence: TGTGCCAGCCGTTGGACAGGGGGCTATGAAGGCTACACCTTC.

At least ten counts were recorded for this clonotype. This CDR3 reads CAISPGRASGSPSTDTQYF. CDR3 coding DNA: TGTGCCATCAGTCCCGGCAGGGCTAGCGGGAGCCCTAGCACAGATACGCAGTATTTT. The chain couples TRBV10-3 to TRBJ2-3; TRBD2 matches at 10 bases. V shed 5 bases, J shed 0 bases, and the junction held 14 bases outside the gene matches. The CDR3 sequence is 19 residues long. From germline, CDR1 is ENHRY and CDR2 SYGVKD.

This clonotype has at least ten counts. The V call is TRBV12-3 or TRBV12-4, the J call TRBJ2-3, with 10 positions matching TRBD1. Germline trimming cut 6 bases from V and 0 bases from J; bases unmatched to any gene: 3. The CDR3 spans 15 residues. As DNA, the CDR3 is TGTGCCAGCAGGCCGGGACAGGGGAGCACAGATACGCAGTATTTT. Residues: CASRPGQGSTDTQYF.

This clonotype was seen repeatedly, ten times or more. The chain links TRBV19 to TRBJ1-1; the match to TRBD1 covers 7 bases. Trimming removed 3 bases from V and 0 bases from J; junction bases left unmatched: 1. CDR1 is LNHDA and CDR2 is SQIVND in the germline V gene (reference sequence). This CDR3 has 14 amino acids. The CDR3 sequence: CASSIGTVNTEAFF. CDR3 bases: TGTGCCAGTAGTATCGGGACAGTGAACACTGAAGCTTTCTTT.

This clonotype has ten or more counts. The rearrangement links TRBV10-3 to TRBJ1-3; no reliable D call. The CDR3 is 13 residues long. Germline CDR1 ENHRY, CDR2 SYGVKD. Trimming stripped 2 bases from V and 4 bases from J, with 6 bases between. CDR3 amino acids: CAISEPPGNTIYF. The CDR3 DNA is TGTGCCATCAGTGAGCCCCCCGGAAACACCATATATTTT.

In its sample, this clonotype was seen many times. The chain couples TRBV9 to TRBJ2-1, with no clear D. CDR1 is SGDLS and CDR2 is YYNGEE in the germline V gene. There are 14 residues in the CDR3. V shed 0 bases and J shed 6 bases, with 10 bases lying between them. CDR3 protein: CASSVESSSNEQFF. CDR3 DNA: TGTGCCAGCAGCGTAGAAAGTAGTAGCAATGAGCAGTTCTTC. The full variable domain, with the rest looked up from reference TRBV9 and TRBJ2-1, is DSGVTQTPKHLITATGQRVTLRCSPRSGDLSVYWYQQSLDQGLQFLIQYYNGEERAKGNILERFSAQQFPDLHSELNLSSLELGDSALYFCASSVESSSNEQFFGPGTRLTVL.